This TCR beta chain was recovered during a study of blood T cells in healthy people across ages. Study observations and caveats: A strong correlation was found between TCR beta diversity and the percentage of naive T cells. The lack of PBMC sorting stopped any conclusive naive versus antigen-experienced comparison.

From germline, CDR1 is SGDLS and CDR2 YYNGEE. This CDR3 has 13 residues. V gave up 0 bases and J gave up 5 bases, with 8 bases separating them. Of note for this clonotype: Its matching antigen is unknown.

With a J-beta primer mix and a sample-barcoded 5' primer, a second PCR ran about 7 to 12 cycles. Via MiXCR, TCRdb re-called the 5' RACE reads, giving one row per CDR3 protein. The repertoire holds more than 800,000 distinct CDR3 sequences, 25% to 35% seen once, with approximately 15% in the top ten. The genes are TRBV9 and TRBJ2-5; D is uncertain. The source is a woman of 80 years or more in good health. The sample was blood. The CDR3 loop is CASSVGQLETQYF. The CDR3 DNA is TGTGCCAGCAGCGTAGGGCAGTTGGAGACCCAGTACTTC.